Listed below are T cell receptor beta chains from one sample, sequenced in a study of blood T cell repertoires in COVID-19. This table comes from immunoSEQ multiplex PCR, and its TCRdb copy is limited to in-frame clones, with some not included. This sample carries around 250,000 clones, approximately 90% of them seen once, and the ten largest clones take approximately 2.9%. The sample taken for sequencing was PBMCs or T cells enriched from blood (not recorded which). The receptors were gathered from a man between 40 and 49 years old who had been exposed to COVID-19. Both conserved end residues are part of each CDR3. A D gene is named only where the DNA matches it firmly. Clone sizes are given selectively: once, few, many, or a class where the clone is expanded.

clone size	V gene	J gene	D gene	CDR3 protein	CDR3 DNA
NA	TRBV3-1/TRBV3-2	TRBJ2-7	NA	CASSQEMASAHEQYF	TGTGCCAGCAGCCAAGAGATGGCCAGCGCCCACGAGCAGTACTTC
NA	TRBV6-5	TRBJ1-5	TRBD1	CASSLDRGSYQPQHF	TGTGCCAGCAGTCTCGACAGGGGGTCATATCAGCCCCAGCATTTT
NA	TRBV30	TRBJ2-7	NA	CAWSVGVAYEQYF	TGTGCCTGGAGTGTCGGGGTAGCCTACGAGCAGTACTTC
once	TRBV7-2	TRBJ2-7	TRBD2	CASSSYSGSSYEQYF	TGTGCCAGCAGCTCCTATAGCGGGAGTTCCTACGAGCAGTACTTC
NA	TRBV4-3	TRBJ2-1	TRBD2	CASSQDLPSGISSLYNEQFF	TGCGCCAGCAGCCAAGATTTGCCTAGCGGGATTTCCTCACTCTACAATGAGCAGTTCTTC
NA	TRBV7-2	TRBJ2-3	TRBD1	CASRFTGVSDTQYF	TGTGCCAGCAGATTCACAGGGGTCTCAGATACGCAGTATTTT
NA	TRBV4-3	TRBJ2-1	TRBD1	CASSWDRVNEQFF	TGCGCCAGCAGCTGGGACAGGGTCAATGAGCAGTTCTTC
NA	TRBV24-1	TRBJ2-2	NA	CATSDFFGQGAGELFF	TGTGCCACCAGTGATTTTTTCGGGCAGGGTGCCGGGGAGCTGTTTTTT
few	TRBV5-1	TRBJ2-3	TRBD1	CASSLEGAGTDTQYF	TGCGCCAGCAGCTTGGAGGGGGCTGGCACAGATACGCAGTATTTT
NA	TRBV28	TRBJ1-4	NA	CASSFSREKLFF	TGTGCCAGCAGTTTTTCTAGAGAGAAATTGTTTTTT
NA	TRBV9	TRBJ1-3	NA	CASSAVQESGNTIYF	TGTGCCAGCAGCGCGGTACAGGAGTCTGGAAACACCATATATTTT
NA	TRBV27	TRBJ1-4	NA	CASSTGTQVEKLFF	TGTGCCAGCAGTACCGGGACTCAGGTTGAAAAACTGTTTTTT
NA	TRBV30	TRBJ2-3	TRBD1	CAWSVATGGFTDTQYF	TGTGCCTGGAGTGTAGCGACAGGGGGCTTCACAGATACGCAGTATTTT
NA	TRBV10-1	TRBJ2-1	TRBD2	CASQSGTSGRSGNEQFF	TGCGCCAGCCAATCTGGGACTAGCGGGAGGTCGGGGAATGAGCAGTTCTTC
NA	TRBV9	TRBJ1-3	NA	CASSEDSFGSSGNTIYF	TGTGCCAGCAGCGAAGACAGTTTCGGGAGCTCTGGAAACACCATATATTTT
NA	TRBV4-3	TRBJ2-1	TRBD1	CASSQDRDRVNEQFF	TGCGCCAGCAGCCAAGATCGGGACAGGGTTAATGAGCAGTTCTTC
few	TRBV27	TRBJ2-7	NA	CASRATGYFSEQYF	TGTGCCAGCAGGGCAACAGGGTATTTCTCCGAGCAGTACTTC
few	TRBV20-1	TRBJ2-7	TRBD2	CSASLSSGRAEQYF	TGCAGTGCTAGTTTGTCTAGCGGGAGGGCCGAGCAGTACTTC
once	TRBV28	TRBJ2-7	TRBD1	CASSLWTGEQYF	TGTGCCAGCAGTTTATGGACAGGGGAGCAGTACTTC
NA	TRBV9	TRBJ1-1	NA	CASSPQWTVNTEAFF	TGTGCCAGCAGCCCACAATGGACAGTAAACACTGAAGCTTTCTTT
once	TRBV5-4	TRBJ2-7	NA	CASSLYWDTSYEQYF	TGTGCCAGCAGCTTGTATTGGGACACATCCTACGAGCAGTACTTC
NA	TRBV10-2	TRBJ2-1	NA	CASHELFPRRGSGVREQFF	TGCGCCAGCCACGAACTATTTCCTAGGCGAGGGAGTGGTGTCCGGGAGCAGTTCTTC
NA	TRBV11-2	TRBJ1-5	NA	CASSLGHTSDQPQHF	TGTGCCAGCAGCTTAGGGCACACGAGCGATCAGCCCCAGCATTTT
NA	TRBV28	TRBJ1-5	NA	CASSSHRQVRSQPQHF	TGTGCCAGCAGTTCGCACAGACAGGTTAGATCCCAGCCCCAGCATTTT
NA	TRBV30	TRBJ1-5	NA	CAWSNGNMNQPQHF	TGTGCCTGGAGTAATGGCAATATGAATCAGCCCCAGCATTTT
NA	TRBV5-4	TRBJ1-6	NA	CASSHGMVGGDSPLHF	TGTGCCAGCAGCCACGGTATGGTTGGGGGCGATTCACCCCTCCACTTT
NA	TRBV11-3	TRBJ1-1	NA	CASSLGQASTEAFF	TGTGCCAGCAGCTTAGGGCAGGCCAGCACTGAAGCTTTCTTT
NA	TRBV3-1/TRBV3-2	TRBJ1-4	TRBD1	CASSPGGSNEKLFF	TGTGCCAGCAGTCCAGGGGGATCTAATGAAAAACTGTTTTTT